These 26 T cell receptor beta chains came from one sample sequenced in a study of identifying expanded T cells in peripheral blood. The data were produced by immunoSEQ multiplex PCR, yet TCRdb's version contains in-frame clones alone and is incomplete. Among 100,000 or so clones listed, approximately 88% were seen once. Sequenced input: blood. These receptor sequences come from a person aged 18 to 75 in good health.

The V call is TRBV29-1, the J call TRBJ2-7, with D possibly being TRBD2 (5 bases). This CDR3 region has 13 residues. From germline, CDR1 is SQVTM and CDR2 ANQGSEA. V gave up 0 bases and J gave up 1 base, with 7 bases separating them. CDR3 in amino acids: CSVEDGRSYEQYF. In DNA form, the CDR3 reads TGCAGCGTTGAAGATGGGAGATCCTACGAGCAGTACTTC.

The gene calls are TRBV4-3 and TRBJ2-3; D ambiguous. V lost 0 bases and J 2 bases, leaving 3 bases between the germline ends. The CDR3 runs 13 residues. Germline CDR1 and CDR2: LGHNA and YSLEER. CDR3 protein: CASSQELTDTQYF. As DNA, the CDR3 is TGCGCCAGCAGCCAAGAGCTCACAGATACGCAGTATTTT.

CDR3 bases: TGTGCCAGCAGCCCAACAGGGAACGGAAACACCATATATTTT. Translated: CASSPTGNGNTIYF. The rearrangement links TRBV6-6 to TRBJ1-3; D is possibly TRBD1 (6 bases). Trimming cost V 6 bases and J 4 bases, with 13 bases left between them. The CDR3 contains 14 residues. Germline V gene data show CDR1 as MNHNY and CDR2 as SVGAGI (reference sequence).

V gene TRBV5-4 combines with J gene TRBJ2-5; 7 nucleotides line up with TRBD1. With V trimmed by 0 bases and J by 5 bases, 13 bases remained unmatched. The CDR3 extends over 17 amino acids. The germline V gene encodes CDR1 SGHNT and CDR2 YYREEE (reference sequence). The CDR3 nucleotides are TGTGCCAGCAGCTTGGGCGTGACAGGGTATTTCACGGAGACCCAGTACTTC. It codes for CASSLGVTGYFTETQYF. Looking up the rest from reference TRBV5-4 and TRBJ2-5 gives the full variable domain: ETGVTQSPTHLIKTRGQQVTLRCSSQSGHNTVSWYQQALGQGPQFIFQYYREEENGRGNFPPRFSGLQFPNYSSELNVNALELDDSALYLCASSLGVTGYFTETQYFGPGTRLLVL.

The chain has TRBV7-9 and TRBJ1-5; D ambiguous. V was pared by 3 bases and J by 6 bases, with 9 bases between. CDR1 SEHNR and CDR2 FQNEAQ come from the germline V gene (reference sequence). This CDR3 has 13 residues. CDR3 loop: CASSFIVGQPQHF. Written as DNA, the CDR3 is TGTGCCAGCAGCTTTATCGTCGGTCAGCCCCAGCATTTT. Using reference TRBV7-9 and TRBJ1-5 for the parts outside the CDR3, the full variable domain is DTGVSQNPRHKITKRGQNVTFRCDPISEHNRLYWYRQTLGQGPEFLTYFQNEAQLEKSRLLSDRFSAERPKGSFSTLEIQRTEQGDSAMYLCASSFIVGQPQHFGDGTRLSIL.

The chain has TRBV6-5 and TRBJ2-1; 13 bases are a match to TRBD2. CDR3 length equals 15 residues. Per the germline V gene, CDR1 is MNHEY and CDR2 is SVGAGI. Trimming removed 5 bases from V and 10 bases from J; junction bases left unmatched: 8. This CDR3 reads CASSPTSGGAREQFF. The CDR3 coding sequence is TGTGCCAGCAGTCCTACTAGCGGGGGGGCTCGGGAGCAGTTCTTC.

The chain uses TRBV6-5 and TRBJ2-3, with D tentatively TRBD1 (6 bases). Deletions cut 2 bases from V and 2 bases from J, with 11 bases between. Germline CDR1 and CDR2: MNHEY and SVGAGI. The CDR3 is made up of 15 amino acids. CDR3 sequence: CASSYRTDHTDTQYF. DNA for the CDR3: TGTGCCAGCAGTTACCGGACAGACCACACAGATACGCAGTATTTT.

The chain uses TRBV7-9 and TRBJ1-1, with no clear D. Trimming removed 1 base from V and 8 bases from J, with 8 bases in between. CDR3 size: 12 residues. Germline V gives CDR1 SEHNR, CDR2 FQNEAQ (reference sequence). CDR3 nucleotide sequence: TGTGCCAGCAGCTTAGAAGGCAGGGAAGCTTTCTTT. Translated: CASSLEGREAFF.

The chain couples TRBV2 to TRBJ2-7; D is possibly TRBD2 (5 bases). The germline CDR1 and CDR2 sequences are SNHLY and FYNNEI. There are 16 residues in the CDR3. Trimming stripped 6 bases from V and 0 bases from J, with 18 bases between. Written as DNA, the CDR3 is TGTGCCAGCAGCCAAATGTCGGGGAGAGACTCCTACGAGCAGTACTTC. Amino acid sequence: CASSQMSGRDSYEQYF.

V usage is TRBV7-2 and J usage is TRBJ2-5, with TRBD2 matching over 7 bases. CDR1 and CDR2 (germline): SGHTA, FQGNSA. Trimming removed 1 base from V and 2 bases from J; junction bases left unmatched: 10. The CDR3 is made up of 17 amino acids. CDR3 protein: CASSLGGGTFIQETQYF. In DNA, the CDR3 is TGTGCCAGCAGCTTAGGGGGGGGAACGTTTATACAAGAGACCCAGTACTTC.

The chain combines TRBV7-9 with TRBJ2-1; 10 positions match TRBD1. The CDR3 has 14 residues. Per the germline V gene, CDR1 is SEHNR and CDR2 is FQNEAQ (reference sequence). J lost 9 bases, V lost 2 bases, and 4 bases had no gene match. Here the CDR3 DNA reads TGTGCCAGCAGCTTACGCGACAGGGGGCCTGAGCAGTTCTTC. Translating it yields CASSLRDRGPEQFF.

The rearrangement links TRBV23-1 to TRBJ1-4, with 9 bases aligning to TRBD1. TRBV23-1 is given ORF status, its function remaining uncertain. Germline trimming cut 5 bases from V and 8 bases from J; bases unmatched to any gene: 9. The CDR3 consists of 15 residues. In nucleotides, the CDR3 is TGCGCCAGCAGTATCCCCGGGACAGGGAAGGAAAAACTGTTTTTT. Its protein is CASSIPGTGKEKLFF.

The rearrangement uses TRBV28 and TRBJ1-5, with D tentatively TRBD1 (6 bases). CDR1 and CDR2 (germline): MDHEN, SYDVKM. The V end was cut by 1 base, the J end by 3 bases, with 13 bases between. The CDR3 totals 16 residues. The CDR3 nucleotides are TGTGCCAGCAGTTTATTACGGGGGGCGGACAATCAGCCCCAGCATTTT. This codes for CASSLLRGADNQPQHF.

The rearrangement links TRBV5-1 to TRBJ1-2, with a tentative D call TRBD1 (6 bases). V lost 4 bases, J lost 1 base, and 14 bases lay in between. Germline CDR1 and CDR2: SGHRS and YFSETQ. The CDR3 contains 15 residues. The DNA for the CDR3 is TGCGCCAGCAGCCCCACCCTCAGGGGTAACTATGGCTACACCTTC. This encodes CASSPTLRGNYGYTF. Based on the CDR3 plus reference TRBV5-1 and TRBJ1-2, the full variable domain is KAGVTQTPRYLIKTRGQQVTLSCSPISGHRSVSWYQQTPGQGLQFLFEYFSETQRNKGNFPGRFSGRQFSNSRSEMNVSTLELGDSALYLCASSPTLRGNYGYTFGSGTRLTVV.

The chain combines TRBV19 with TRBJ1-4; no clear D. Trimming left V 3 bases short and J 4 bases short, with 12 bases between. The CDR3 runs to 15 residues. Germline-derived CDR1 and CDR2 are LNHDA and SQIVND (reference sequence). The CDR3 protein is CASSMWEQFNEKLFF. Written as DNA, the CDR3 is TGTGCCAGTAGTATGTGGGAGCAGTTTAATGAAAAACTGTTTTTT. Full variable domain (missing parts from reference TRBV19 and TRBJ1-4): DGGITQSPKYLFRKEGQNVTLSCEQNLNHDAMYWYRQDPGQGLRLIYYSQIVNDFQKGDIAEGYSVSREKKESFPLTVTSAQKNPTAFYLCASSMWEQFNEKLFFGSGTQLSVL.

CDR3 in amino acids: CASSTGGGAFF. CDR3 coding DNA: TGTGCCAGCAGCACAGGGGGGGGAGCTTTCTTT. This chain joins TRBV7-9 and TRBJ1-1; 8 positions match TRBD1. This CDR3 spans 11 amino acids. Germline-derived CDR1 and CDR2 are SEHNR and FQNEAQ (reference sequence). J was trimmed by 10 bases and V by 5 bases; bases with no gene match: 3.

CDR3 nucleotide sequence: TGTGCCAGCAGCCAAGTGGGAATGTTAGGGGCGGGCTACACCTTC. Its protein is CASSQVGMLGAGYTF. The rearrangement joins TRBV4-2 to TRBJ1-2, with D perhaps TRBD1 (5 bases). The CDR3 covers 15 residues. Germline V gene sequence: CDR1 LGHNA, CDR2 YNFKEQ. The germline V and J ends were trimmed by 1 base and 8 bases, with 17 bases remaining between them.

The chain is built from TRBV5-8 and TRBJ2-7; either TRBD1 or TRBD2 may fit D (6 bases each). CDR3 length: 17 amino acids. Germline lookup yields CDR1 SGHTS and CDR2 YDEGEE. V was cut by 5 bases and J by 6 bases, with 27 bases left in between. DNA of the CDR3: TGTGCCAGCAGTCTTCGGGGGCCTGGTTCCGGGCCTGGCGAGCAGTACTTC. Translated, it gives CASSLRGPGSGPGEQYF.

The V gene is TRBV7-2, the J gene TRBJ2-3; D gene ambiguous. The CDR3 is 13 residues long. Trimming took 6 bases from V and 0 from J, leaving 7 bases between them. Per germline, CDR1 SGHTA and CDR2 FQGNSA. The CDR3 DNA sequence: TGTGCCAGCAGATACAGCAGCACAGATACGCAGTATTTT. It specifies CASRYSSTDTQYF.

V gene TRBV4-1 combines with J gene TRBJ1-2, with a tentative D call TRBD1 (5 bases). Trimming cost V 6 bases and J 2 bases, with 10 bases left between them. Germline V CDR1 and CDR2: MGHRA, YSYEKL. The CDR3 has 13 residues. The CDR3 is CASSFQGNYGYTF. Here the CDR3 DNA reads TGCGCCAGCAGTTTTCAGGGAAACTATGGCTACACCTTC.

V gene TRBV19 combines with J gene TRBJ1-4; possible D gene TRBD1, 6 bases. The CDR3 covers 15 residues. Trimming stripped 4 bases from V and 8 bases from J, with 17 bases between. CDR1 is LNHDA and CDR2 is SQIVND in the germline V gene (reference sequence). CDR3 nucleotide sequence: TGTGCCAGTAGTAAAAGACAGGAGAGGACCGAAAAACTGTTTTTT. Protein: CASSKRQERTEKLFF.

V is TRBV6-5 and J is TRBJ2-1; D is possibly TRBD1 (5 bases). This CDR3 region has 12 residues. Germline loops: CDR1 MNHEY, CDR2 SVGAGI. The V end was cut by 4 bases, the J end by 8 bases, with 9 bases between. CDR3 residues: CASSSGYDEQFF. The CDR3 DNA reads as TGTGCCAGCAGTTCAGGGTATGATGAGCAGTTCTTC.

The rearrangement joins TRBV14 to TRBJ2-5; the D gene is possibly TRBD1 (6 bases). CDR3 length: 13 amino acids. V was pared by 7 bases and J by 0 bases, with 9 bases between. CDR1 and CDR2 (germline): SGHDN, FVKESK. The CDR3 loop reads CASNREYQETQYF. CDR3 nucleotides: TGTGCCAGCAACAGGGAATACCAAGAGACCCAGTACTTC.

This chain connects TRBV18 to TRBJ1-4, with no clear D. V was cut by 5 bases and J by 0 bases, with 13 bases left in between. Germline V gene sequence: CDR1 KGHSH, CDR2 LQKENI. The CDR3 has 16 amino acids. CDR3 sequence: CASSGTVPSTNEKLFF. CDR3 nucleotides: TGTGCCAGCTCAGGAACAGTTCCCTCAACTAATGAAAAACTGTTTTTT.

V gene TRBV7-9 combines with J gene TRBJ2-5; TRBD1 agrees at 8 bases. Germline loops: CDR1 SEHNR, CDR2 FQNEAQ (reference sequence). CDR3 length: 14 amino acids. Germline trimming cut 6 bases from V and 4 bases from J; bases unmatched to any gene: 7. The CDR3 loop reads CASRSGQGRETQYF. The CDR3 nucleotides are TGTGCCAGCAGATCAGGACAGGGCAGAGAGACCCAGTACTTC.

This chain uses TRBV7-6 with TRBJ1-3, with a possible D match to TRBD1 (6 bases). The length of the CDR3 is 16 residues. Deletions cut 2 bases from V and 3 bases from J, with 14 bases between. From germline, CDR1 is SGHVS and CDR2 FNYEAQ. CDR3 bases: TGTGCCAGCAGCTTAAACTCTCCCAGGGGTGGAAACACCATATATTTT. Translation gives CASSLNSPRGGNTIYF.